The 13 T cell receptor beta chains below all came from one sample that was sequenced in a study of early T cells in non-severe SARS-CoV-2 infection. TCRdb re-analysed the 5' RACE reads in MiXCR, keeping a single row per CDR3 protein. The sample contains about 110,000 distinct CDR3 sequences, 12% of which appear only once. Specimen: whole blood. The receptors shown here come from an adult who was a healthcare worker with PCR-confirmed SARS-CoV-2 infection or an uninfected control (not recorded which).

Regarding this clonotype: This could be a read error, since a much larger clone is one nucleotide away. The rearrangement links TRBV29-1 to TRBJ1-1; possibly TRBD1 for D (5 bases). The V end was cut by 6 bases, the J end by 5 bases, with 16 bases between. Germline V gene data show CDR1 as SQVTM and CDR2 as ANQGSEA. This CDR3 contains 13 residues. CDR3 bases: TGCAGCGTCGCTGATTGGGGGGAAACTGAAGCTTTCTTT. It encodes CSVADWGETEAFF.

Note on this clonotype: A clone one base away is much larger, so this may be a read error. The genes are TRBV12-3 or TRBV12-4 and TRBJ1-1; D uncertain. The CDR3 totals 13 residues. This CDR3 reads CASSYRWLSQALF. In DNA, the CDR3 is TGTGCCAGCAGTTATCGTTGGCTTTCTCAAGCTTTGTTT.

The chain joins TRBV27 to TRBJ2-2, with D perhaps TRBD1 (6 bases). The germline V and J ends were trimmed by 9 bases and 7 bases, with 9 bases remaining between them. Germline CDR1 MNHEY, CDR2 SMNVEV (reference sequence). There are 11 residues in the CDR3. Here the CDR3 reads CARQGFGELFF. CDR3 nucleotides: TGTGCCAGACAGGGTTTCGGGGAGCTGTTTTTT.

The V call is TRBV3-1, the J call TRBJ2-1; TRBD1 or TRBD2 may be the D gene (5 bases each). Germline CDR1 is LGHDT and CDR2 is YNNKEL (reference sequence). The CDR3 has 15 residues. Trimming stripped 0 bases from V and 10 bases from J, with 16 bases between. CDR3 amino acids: CASSQEVWGSREQFF. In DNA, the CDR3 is TGTGCCAGCAGCCAAGAGGTCTGGGGGAGTAGGGAGCAGTTCTTC.

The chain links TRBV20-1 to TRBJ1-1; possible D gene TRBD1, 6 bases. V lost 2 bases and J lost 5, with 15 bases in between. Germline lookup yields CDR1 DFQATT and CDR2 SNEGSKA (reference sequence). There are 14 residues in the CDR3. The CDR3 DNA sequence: TGCAGTGCTAGACCACAGGGAACGCGGACTGAAGCTTTCTTT. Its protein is CSARPQGTRTEAFF.

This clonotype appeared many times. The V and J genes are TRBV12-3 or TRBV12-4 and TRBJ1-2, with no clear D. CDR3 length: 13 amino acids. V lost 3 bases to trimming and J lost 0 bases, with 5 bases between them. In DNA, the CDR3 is TGTGCCAGCAGTTTGAAGCCTAACTATGGCTACACCTTC. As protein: CASSLKPNYGYTF.

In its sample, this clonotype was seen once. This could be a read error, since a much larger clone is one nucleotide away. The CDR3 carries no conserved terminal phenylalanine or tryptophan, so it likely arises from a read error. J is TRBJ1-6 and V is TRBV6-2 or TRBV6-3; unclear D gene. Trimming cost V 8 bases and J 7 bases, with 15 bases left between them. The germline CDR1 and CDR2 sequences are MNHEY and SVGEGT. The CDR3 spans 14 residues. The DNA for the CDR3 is TGTGCCAGCGCTCCCGGACGGCTCAATTCACCCCTCCACTTG. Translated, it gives CASAPGRLNSPLHL.

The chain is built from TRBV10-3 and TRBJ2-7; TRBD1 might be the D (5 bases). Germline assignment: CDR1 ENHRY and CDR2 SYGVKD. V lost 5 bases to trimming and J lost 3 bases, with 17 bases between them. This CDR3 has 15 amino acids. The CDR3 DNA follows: TGTGCCATCAGTATTCAGGGCGCCGGTTACTACGAGCAGTACTTC. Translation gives CAISIQGAGYYEQYF.

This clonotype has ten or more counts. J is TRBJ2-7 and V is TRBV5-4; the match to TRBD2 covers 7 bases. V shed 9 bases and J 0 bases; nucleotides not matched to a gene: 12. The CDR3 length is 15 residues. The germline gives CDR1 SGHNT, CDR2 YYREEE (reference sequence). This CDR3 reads CATGKREGLSYEQYF. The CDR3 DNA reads TGTGCCACCGGCAAAAGGGAGGGGCTCTCCTACGAGCAGTACTTC.

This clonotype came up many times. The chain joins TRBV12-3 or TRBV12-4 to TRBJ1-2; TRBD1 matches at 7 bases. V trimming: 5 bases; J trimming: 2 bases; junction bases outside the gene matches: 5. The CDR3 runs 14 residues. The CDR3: CASSPGQANYGYTF. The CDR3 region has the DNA TGTGCCAGCAGTCCCGGACAGGCGAACTATGGCTACACCTTC.

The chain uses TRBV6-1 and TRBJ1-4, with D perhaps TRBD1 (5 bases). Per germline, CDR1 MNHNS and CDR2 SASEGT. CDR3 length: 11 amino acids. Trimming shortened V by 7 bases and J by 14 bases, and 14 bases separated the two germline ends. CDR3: CASTEGRPLFF. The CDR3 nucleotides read TGTGCCAGCACCGAGGGGCGACCGCTGTTTTTT.

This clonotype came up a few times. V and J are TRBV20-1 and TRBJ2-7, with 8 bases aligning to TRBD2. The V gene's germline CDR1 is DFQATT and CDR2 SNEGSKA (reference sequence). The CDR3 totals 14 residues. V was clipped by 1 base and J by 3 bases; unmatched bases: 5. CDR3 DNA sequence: TGCAGTGCTAGAGGCGGGAGCGGGAGCTACGAGCAGTACTTC. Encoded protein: CSARGGSGSYEQYF.

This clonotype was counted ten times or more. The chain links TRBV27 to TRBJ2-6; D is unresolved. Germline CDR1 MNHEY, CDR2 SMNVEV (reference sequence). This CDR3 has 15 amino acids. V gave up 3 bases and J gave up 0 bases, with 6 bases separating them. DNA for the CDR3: TGTGCCAGCAGTTTTTTCCTCTCTGGGGCCAACGTCCTGACTTTC. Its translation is CASSFFLSGANVLTF.